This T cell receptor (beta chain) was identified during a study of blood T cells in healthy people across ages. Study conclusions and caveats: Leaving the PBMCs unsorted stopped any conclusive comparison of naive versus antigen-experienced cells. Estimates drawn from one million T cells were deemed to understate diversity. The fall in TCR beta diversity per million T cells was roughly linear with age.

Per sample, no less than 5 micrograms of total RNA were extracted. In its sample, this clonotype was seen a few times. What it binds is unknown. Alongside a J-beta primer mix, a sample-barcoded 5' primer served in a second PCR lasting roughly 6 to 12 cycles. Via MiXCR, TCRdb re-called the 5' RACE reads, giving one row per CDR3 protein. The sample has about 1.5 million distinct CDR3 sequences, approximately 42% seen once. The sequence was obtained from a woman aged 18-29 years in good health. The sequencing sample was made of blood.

The DNA for the CDR3 is TGCGCCAGCAGCGGGCTAGCGGTTCGTGATACGCAGTATTTT. Its translation is CASSGLAVRDTQYF. This chain connects TRBV5-1 to TRBJ2-3; 7 bases agree with TRBD2. Germline-derived CDR1 and CDR2 are SGHRS and YFSETQ. This CDR3 is built from 14 residues. After removal of 4 bases from V and 6 bases from J, the junction contained 8 bases not matched to a gene.